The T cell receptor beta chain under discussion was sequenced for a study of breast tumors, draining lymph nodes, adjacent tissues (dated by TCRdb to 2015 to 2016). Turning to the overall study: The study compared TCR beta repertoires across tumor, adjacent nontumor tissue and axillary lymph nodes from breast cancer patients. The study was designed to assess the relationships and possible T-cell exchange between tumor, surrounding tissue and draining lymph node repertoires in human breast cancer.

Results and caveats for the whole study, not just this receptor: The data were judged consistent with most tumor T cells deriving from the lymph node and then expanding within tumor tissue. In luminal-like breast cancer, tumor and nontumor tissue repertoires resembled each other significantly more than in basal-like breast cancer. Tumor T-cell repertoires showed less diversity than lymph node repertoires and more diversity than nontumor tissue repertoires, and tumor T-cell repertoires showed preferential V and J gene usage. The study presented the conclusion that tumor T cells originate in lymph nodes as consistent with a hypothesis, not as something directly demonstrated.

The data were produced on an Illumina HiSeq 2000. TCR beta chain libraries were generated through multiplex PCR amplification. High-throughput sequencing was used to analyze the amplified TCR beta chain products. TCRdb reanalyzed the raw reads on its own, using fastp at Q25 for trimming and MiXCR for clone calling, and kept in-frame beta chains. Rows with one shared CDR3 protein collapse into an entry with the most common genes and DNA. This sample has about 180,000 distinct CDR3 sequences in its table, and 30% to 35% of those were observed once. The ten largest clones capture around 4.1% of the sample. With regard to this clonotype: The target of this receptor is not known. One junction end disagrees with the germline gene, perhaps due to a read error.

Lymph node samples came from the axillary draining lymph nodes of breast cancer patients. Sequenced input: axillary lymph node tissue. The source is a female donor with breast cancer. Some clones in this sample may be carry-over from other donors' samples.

The DNA reads as follows: TGCGCCAGCTCGGGGCTCCCTCATCATTCACCCCTCCCCTTT. The resulting protein is CASSGLPHHSPLPF. The rearranged segments are TRBV14 and TRBJ1-6; possibly the D gene is TRBD1, per 5 matching bases. Reading the germline V gene gives CDR1 SGHDN and CDR2 FVKESK. Including cysteine and phenylalanine, the CDR3 has 14 amino acids. Kept here is only the CDR3 DNA, which spans 42 bases and is read in frame from base 1.